One and the same sample provided the 15 T cell receptor beta chains below, sequenced in a study of T cell responses to AZD1222 COVID-19 vaccine. TCRdb keeps only in-frame clones here, not all; method: immunoSEQ multiplex PCR. Of fewer than 150,000 clones in the sample, about 90% were seen once. Sequences were derived from peripheral blood, sampled on day 0 of AZD1222 vaccination. The receptor set was obtained from an adult in good health.

The chain recombines TRBV7-9 with TRBJ1-5; 10 nucleotides agree with TRBD1. The ends lost 5 bases at V and 9 bases at J; junction bases unmatched: 7. Looked up from germline, CDR1 is SEHNR and CDR2 is FQNEAQ (reference sequence). CDR3 length: 14 residues. The CDR3 is CASSTGTGDRPQHF. The CDR3 DNA follows: TGTGCCAGCAGCACCGGGACAGGGGACCGGCCCCAGCATTTT.

J is TRBJ1-3 and V is TRBV5-1; D might be TRBD1 (5 bases). The V gene's germline CDR1 is SGHRS and CDR2 YFSETQ. Trimming stripped 2 bases from V and 3 bases from J, with 9 bases between. The CDR3 length is 14 residues. CDR3 region: CASSFDGGGNTIYF. Here the CDR3 DNA reads TGCGCCAGCAGCTTCGACGGGGGTGGAAACACCATATATTTT. The variable domain in full, with the rest retrieved from reference TRBV5-1 and TRBJ1-3, is KAGVTQTPRYLIKTRGQQVTLSCSPISGHRSVSWYQQTPGQGLQFLFEYFSETQRNKGNFPGRFSGRQFSNSRSEMNVSTLELGDSALYLCASSFDGGGNTIYFGEGSWLTVV.

The chain employs TRBV27 and TRBJ2-1; weak D call: TRBD2 (5 bases). Germline V gives CDR1 MNHEY, CDR2 SMNVEV (reference sequence). Between the trimmed V and J ends, which lost 4 bases and 5 bases, there was a span of 15 bases. The CDR3 consists of 15 residues. The CDR3 DNA is TGTGCCAGCAGTTCCCGGCTAGCCGTTAACAATGAGCAGTTCTTC. Translated: CASSSRLAVNNEQFF.

The V gene is TRBV4-1, the J gene TRBJ2-7, with D perhaps matching TRBD1 (6 bases). This CDR3 comprises 13 residues. Germline V CDR1 and CDR2: MGHRA, YSYEKL. V lost 1 base and J lost 4, with 8 bases in between. The CDR3 sequence is CASSQVQGYEQYF. CDR3 DNA sequence: TGCGCCAGCAGCCAAGTTCAGGGGTACGAGCAGTACTTC.

The chain links TRBV27 to TRBJ1-1, with 8 bases lining up with TRBD1. The germline CDR1 and CDR2 sequences are MNHEY and SMNVEV (reference sequence). This CDR3 contains 13 residues. V shed 6 bases, J shed 5 bases, and the junction held 5 bases outside the gene matches. DNA of the CDR3: TGTGCCAGCAGCGTTGACAGGGGTACTGAAGCTTTCTTT. Translated: CASSVDRGTEAFF.

V is TRBV6-5 and J is TRBJ2-5; 12 nucleotides agree with TRBD1. Germline assignment: CDR1 MNHEY and CDR2 SVGAGI. This CDR3 is 15 amino acids long. V was clipped by 5 bases and J by 5 bases; unmatched bases: 6. The CDR3: CASSTGTGGAETQYF. The CDR3 region has the DNA TGTGCCAGCAGTACCGGGACAGGGGGCGCGGAGACCCAGTACTTC.

This rearrangement joins TRBV7-2 to TRBJ2-1; TRBD2 is a possible D gene (7 bases). The CDR3 has 13 residues. Germline V lookup: CDR1 SGHTA, CDR2 FQGNSA. V was cut by 5 bases and J by 10 bases, with 15 bases left in between. CDR3 protein: CASSPRGGLEQFF. The CDR3 DNA is TGTGCCAGCAGCCCGAGGGGGGGCCTGGAGCAGTTCTTC.

The chain has TRBV9 and TRBJ1-2, with TRBD1 matching over 10 bases. Germline lookup yields CDR1 SGDLS and CDR2 YYNGEE. V trimming: 0 bases; J trimming: 5 bases; junction bases outside the gene matches: 4. This CDR3 has 15 amino acids. CDR3 loop: CASSVVVGQGYGYTF. The CDR3 DNA is TGTGCCAGCAGCGTAGTTGTGGGACAGGGGTATGGCTACACCTTC.

The chain is built from TRBV19 and TRBJ1-3; D is unresolved. Germline V gives CDR1 LNHDA, CDR2 SQIVND (reference sequence). The CDR3 loop spans 16 amino acids. V lost 4 bases and J 4 bases, leaving 17 bases between the germline ends. CDR3 DNA sequence: TGTGCCAGTAGTACTTCGTTCGTCGCACAAGGAAACACCATATATTTT. Protein product: CASSTSFVAQGNTIYF.

The CDR3 sequence: CASSLDWGRGDTQYF. CDR3 nucleotides: TGCGCCAGCAGCTTGGACTGGGGGCGCGGAGATACGCAGTATTTT. V usage is TRBV5-1 and J usage is TRBJ2-3; a possible D gene is TRBD1 (6 bases). Germline CDR1 is SGHRS and CDR2 is YFSETQ. Trimming removed 0 bases at V and 5 bases at J, with 13 bases between. This CDR3 is 15 amino acids long.

In nucleotides, the CDR3 is TGTGCCAGCAGCTCCTTGGGACTAGCGGATCTAAGCTCCTACAATGAGCAGTTCTTC. It translates to CASSSLGLADLSSYNEQFF. The genes are TRBV7-9 and TRBJ2-1; 11 positions match TRBD2. Germline CDR1 is SEHNR and CDR2 is FQNEAQ (reference sequence). The CDR3 loop spans 19 amino acids. The ends lost 4 bases at V and 0 bases at J; junction bases unmatched: 11.

This chain links TRBV19 with TRBJ1-2; D gene ambiguous. With 6 bases removed from V and 6 bases from J, the gap between germline ends came to 8 bases. The CDR3 length is 11 residues. In germline, CDR1 is LNHDA, CDR2 SQIVND (reference sequence). The CDR3 DNA reads TGTGCCAGTAGCCTTAGGGATGGCTACACCTTC. This translates into CASSLRDGYTF.

V is TRBV10-1 and J is TRBJ1-5, with 7 bases identical to TRBD1. V shed 4 bases and J 8 bases; nucleotides not matched to a gene: 5. CDR1 is WNHNN and CDR2 is SYGVQD in the germline V gene (reference sequence). The CDR3 is 13 amino acids. CDR3 sequence (DNA): TGCGCCAGCAGTGGGGACAGAAGGGAGCCCCAGCATTTT. Protein sequence: CASSGDRREPQHF.

This clone came up once. This chain links TRBV19 with TRBJ2-7, with 10 nucleotides matching TRBD2. The V and J ends lost 5 bases and 4 bases, in that order; junction bases with no gene match: 8. Germline V gene sequence: CDR1 LNHDA, CDR2 SQIVND (reference sequence). This CDR3 is 15 amino acids long. CDR3 amino acids: CASSASLAGPYEQYF. For the CDR3, the DNA is TGTGCCAGTAGTGCTTCACTAGCGGGACCGTACGAGCAGTACTTC.

The sample holds a few counts of this clone. This chain connects TRBV11-3 to TRBJ1-1, with no clear D. Germline V lookup: CDR1 SGHNT, CDR2 YENEEA. V lost 2 bases and J lost 0, with 4 bases in between. The CDR3 sequence is 13 residues long. This CDR3 reads CASSLWMNTEAFF. CDR3 nucleotide sequence: TGTGCCAGCAGCTTATGGATGAACACTGAAGCTTTCTTT.